A single sample is the source of the 19 T cell receptor beta chains below, sequenced in a study of CD8+CD57+ T cells in acquired aplastic anemia. The patients chosen for sequencing had shown expansion of CD8+CD57+ cells (detected by flow cytometry). Genomic DNA templated the TCR beta VDJ and CDR3 profiling. TCRdb used MiXCR to reprocess the reads, holding one entry per CDR3 protein. Among around 200,000 distinct CDR3 sequences listed, 45% to 60% were seen once. The sample consisted of sorted CD4+, CD8+, or CD8+CD57+ T cells (not recorded which) from PBMCs. The receptors shown here come from a human donor with aplastic anemia.

This clonotype is a singleton in its sample. The chain combines TRBV19 with TRBJ1-2; no clear D. Germline V gene sequence: CDR1 LNHDA, CDR2 SQIVND (reference sequence). Trimming removed 4 bases from V and 10 bases from J, with 10 bases in between. The CDR3 has 11 amino acids. DNA of the CDR3: TGTGCCAGTAGTAATGTAGCGGACTACACCTTC. It yields the protein CASSNVADYTF.

This clonotype was recorded many times. The chain has TRBV12-3 or TRBV12-4 and TRBJ1-6; a weak D match, TRBD1 (6 bases). The CDR3 consists of 16 residues. V shed 6 bases and J shed 9 bases, with 21 bases lying between them. The CDR3 region has the DNA TGTGCCAGCAGGCAAGGGGGGGGCTCCAAGGGTTCACCCCTCCACTTT. Translating it yields CASRQGGGSKGSPLHF.

This clonotype has ten or more counts. This sequence joins TRBV6-1 and TRBJ1-2, with TRBD1 matching over 9 bases. The V gene's germline CDR1 is MNHNS and CDR2 SASEGT. The CDR3 extends over 16 amino acids. Trimming took 6 bases from V and 4 from J; bases not matched to a gene: 12. CDR3 nucleotide sequence: TGTGCCAGCAGCGGACAGGGGTCAGCTACAGGCTATGGCTACACCTTC. Translating gives CASSGQGSATGYGYTF.

The rearrangement links TRBV5-1 to TRBJ2-1; 9 positions match TRBD1. The germline gives CDR1 SGHRS, CDR2 YFSETQ. The CDR3 contains 15 residues. Trimming removed 6 bases from V and 5 bases from J; junction bases left unmatched: 9. CDR3 nucleotide sequence: TGCGCCAGCACCAAAGGACAGGGGATAGACAATGAGCAGTTCTTC. Residues: CASTKGQGIDNEQFF.

CDR3 amino acids: CATSDTAGGRTQYF. CDR3 nucleotides: TGTGCCACCAGTGATACGGCGGGGGGCCGGACCCAGTACTTC. This sequence joins TRBV24-1 and TRBJ2-5, with 8 bases lining up with TRBD2. This CDR3 has 14 amino acids. The germline gives CDR1 KGHDR, CDR2 SFDVKD. The ends lost 3 bases at V and 7 bases at J; junction bases unmatched: 6.

At least ten counts were recorded for this clonotype. This chain connects TRBV9 to TRBJ2-3; either TRBD1 or TRBD2 may supply D (6 bases each). CDR3 length: 18 amino acids. Germline CDR1 reads SGDLS; CDR2 reads YYNGEE. Trimming pared 4 bases from V and 3 bases from J, leaving 24 bases between. The CDR3 DNA reads TGTGCCAGCAGCACAACTAGGGTGGAGAGGGGGGAAACAGATACGCAGTATTTT. Amino acids: CASSTTRVERGETDTQYF.

This clonotype was seen ten or more times. The chain combines TRBV2 with TRBJ2-7; possible D gene TRBD2, 5 bases. Between the trimmed V and J ends, which lost 6 bases and 2 bases, there was a span of 8 bases. This CDR3 has 12 residues. CDR1 is SNHLY, CDR2 FYNNEI, per germline. CDR3 protein: CASSLSAYEQYF. CDR3 sequence (DNA): TGTGCCAGCAGCCTTAGCGCCTACGAGCAGTACTTC.

V usage is TRBV15 and J usage is TRBJ2-7; D uncertain. The V gene's germline CDR1 is LNHNV and CDR2 YYDKDF (reference sequence). The V gene lost 5 bases and the J gene lost 4 bases, with 6 bases spanning the gap. The CDR3 sequence is 11 residues long. The CDR3 DNA reads TGTGCCACCAGCGGTGAGTACGAGCAGTACTTC. This encodes CATSGEYEQYF.

The V gene is TRBV19, the J gene TRBJ1-5, with 8 bases fitting TRBD1. Germline CDR1 LNHDA, CDR2 SQIVND (reference sequence). CDR3 length: 15 residues. Losses at the gene ends were 6 bases for V and 6 bases for J; bases not matched to a gene: 10. The DNA for the CDR3 is TGTGCCAGTAGCTTCGGACAGGGCCTCTTTCAGCCCCAGCATTTT. It specifies CASSFGQGLFQPQHF.

This clonotype has a handful of counts. One end of the junction is discordant with germline, which a read error may explain. V is TRBV7-7 and J is TRBJ2-7, with D unresolved. Germline assignment: CDR1 SSHAT and CDR2 FNYEAQ (reference sequence). This CDR3 spans 13 amino acids. CDR3 region: CASSSDGTYEQYF. The CDR3 DNA reads as TGTGCTAGCAGCTCCGACGGAACCTACGAGCAGTACTTC.

The chain is built from TRBV19 and TRBJ1-5, with D tentatively TRBD1 (5 bases). The V and J ends lost 5 bases and 7 bases respectively, with 9 bases between them. This CDR3 is 12 amino acids long. Germline-derived CDR1 and CDR2 are LNHDA and SQIVND (reference sequence). The CDR3 DNA reads as TGTGCCAGTAGTGGGGCGAGGCAGCCCCAGCATTTT. It specifies CASSGARQPQHF.

The chain combines TRBV7-2 with TRBJ2-5; TRBD2 matches at 11 bases. After removal of 1 base from V and 5 bases from J, the junction contained 6 bases not matched to a gene. Germline-derived CDR1 and CDR2 are SGHTA and FQGNSA. This CDR3 has 16 amino acids. CDR3 coding DNA: TGTGCCAGCAGCTTAGGGCTAGCGGGAGGTCGGGAGACCCAGTACTTC. Protein: CASSLGLAGGRETQYF.

By share, this clonotype counts as medium-sized. The V call is TRBV10-3, the J call TRBJ2-2; D is possibly TRBD1 or TRBD2 (5 bases each). The germline V and J ends were trimmed by 11 bases and 1 base, with 11 bases remaining between them. Germline V gene data show CDR1 as ENHRY and CDR2 as SYGVKD. The CDR3 contains 13 residues. CDR3 in DNA: TGTGCCGTGACGGGGCTGAACACCGGGGAGCTGTTTTTT. Protein product: CAVTGLNTGELFF.

The chain couples TRBV9 to TRBJ1-6; 7 nucleotides agree with TRBD1. Trimming took 4 bases from V and 7 from J; bases not matched to a gene: 5. CDR1 and CDR2 (germline): SGDLS, YYNGEE. This CDR3 is built from 14 residues. The CDR3 protein is CASSLQTGNSPLHF. In DNA form, the CDR3 reads TGTGCCAGCAGCCTTCAGACAGGGAATTCACCCCTCCACTTT.

As regards this clonotype: Since a much larger clone is just one base distant, this may be a read error. Since the CDR3 does not end with the conserved phenylalanine or tryptophan, this likely comes from a read error. This rearrangement joins TRBV6-1 to TRBJ1-1, with 9 bases aligning to TRBD1. Trimming at V came to 5 bases and at J to 7 bases, leaving 5 bases not matched to a gene. This CDR3 region has 13 residues. Germline CDR1 MNHNS, CDR2 SASEGT. The DNA for the CDR3 is TGTGCCAGCAGTACACAGGGGGCTCTTGAAGCTTTCATT. It is translated as CASSTQGALEAFI.

The V and J genes are TRBV29-1 and TRBJ2-7, with 7 bases aligning to TRBD1. Germline CDR1 and CDR2: SQVTM and ANQGSEA. V shed 4 bases, J shed 2 bases, and the junction held 11 bases outside the gene matches. There are 15 residues in the CDR3. CDR3 DNA: TGCAGCGTTGCCGGAAGACAGGGCTTCCCCTACGAGCAGTACTTC. Residues: CSVAGRQGFPYEQYF.

J is TRBJ2-3 and V is TRBV20-1; the D call may be TRBD1 or TRBD2 (7 bases each). Germline V gives CDR1 DFQATT, CDR2 SNEGSKA (reference sequence). V was clipped by 7 bases and J by 7 bases, with 21 bases between them. There are 14 residues in the CDR3. In nucleotides, the CDR3 is TGCAGTGTTGGAGGCCAGGGGGGGGGCAATACGCAGTATTTT. Translating gives CSVGGQGGGNTQYF.

The rearrangement links TRBV5-4 to TRBJ1-1, with 9 bases identical to TRBD1. CDR3 length: 15 residues. Trimming cost V 2 bases and J 10 bases; bases outside gene matches: 12. Germline values: CDR1 SGHNT, CDR2 YYREEE (reference sequence). The CDR3 region has the DNA TGTGCCAGCAGCTTCGTTACAGGGGGCGCTCAGGGAGCTTTCTTT. Translated, it gives CASSFVTGGAQGAFF.

Concerning this clonotype: A single base separates this from a much larger clone, so it may be a read error. This likely comes from a read error, as the CDR3 has no conserved phenylalanine or tryptophan at its end. The V call is TRBV5-1, the J call TRBJ1-1; 8 bases map to TRBD1. The V gene end was trimmed by 0 bases and the J gene end by 0 bases; junction bases not matched to a gene: 1. The germline V gene has CDR1 SGHRS and CDR2 YFSETQ. CDR3 length: 15 amino acids. The CDR3 here is CASSLGQGLNTEAFL. CDR3 DNA: TGCGCCAGCAGCTTGGGACAGGGGTTGAACACTGAAGCTTTCCTT.